These 28 T cell receptor beta chains originate from one sample sequenced in a study of blood T cells in healthy people across ages (dated by TCRdb to 2013 to 2016). Libraries were prepared through 5' RACE. Instrument on record: Illumina HiSeq 2500. A second PCR of roughly 6 to 11 cycles was run with a J-beta primer mix and a sample-barcoded 5' primer. TCRdb took the public reads, trimmed them with fastp at Q25, ran MiXCR for clone calling and kept in-frame beta chains. Under each unique CDR3 protein, matching rows form one entry showing the most common genes and DNA. This sample holds roughly 900,000 distinct CDR3 sequences; roughly 43% were observed only once. The top ten clones comprise about an eighth of the sample. Sequencing used blood. These receptors all come from a man aged 25 to 45 in good health.

The chain combines TRBV20-1 with TRBJ2-7; D is ambiguous. Germline CDR1 reads DFQATT; CDR2 reads SNEGSKA (reference sequence). This CDR3 comprises 14 residues. The germline V and J ends were trimmed by 3 bases and 2 bases, with 14 bases remaining between them. This CDR3 reads CSASLPDGTYEQYF. The CDR3 DNA is TGCAGTGCTAGCCTCCCAGACGGTACCTACGAGCAGTACTTC.

This clonotype was recorded a few times. The V gene is TRBV10-3, the J gene TRBJ2-7; D remains ambiguous. CDR1 is ENHRY and CDR2 is SYGVKD in the germline V gene. This CDR3 has 10 amino acids. Trimming took off 8 bases at V and 3 bases at J, with 5 bases between the two ends. The CDR3 sequence is CAILYYEQYF. The DNA of the CDR3 is TGTGCCATCCTGTACTACGAGCAGTACTTC.

This clonotype appeared a few times. The chain joins TRBV20-1 to TRBJ1-1; D is undetermined. This CDR3 comprises 12 residues. V was cut by 3 bases and J by 1 base, with 6 bases left in between. The germline V gene encodes CDR1 DFQATT and CDR2 SNEGSKA (reference sequence). The CDR3 DNA reads as TGCAGTGCTAGCCAGGCGAACACTGAAGCTTTCTTT. Translating it yields CSASQANTEAFF.

For the CDR3, the DNA is TGCAGTGCTACACCCAACAGGGGGCTTATGAATGAAAAACTGTTTTTT. Residues: CSATPNRGLMNEKLFF. This sequence joins TRBV20-1 and TRBJ1-4; TRBD1 matches 9 bases. Germline V gene lookup returns CDR1 DFQATT and CDR2 SNEGSKA (reference sequence). The CDR3 consists of 16 residues. V shed 4 bases and J 5 bases; nucleotides not matched to a gene: 11.

CDR3 DNA sequence: TGTGCCAGCAGCTTAGTTGTCGACAGTCAAGAGACCCAGTACTTC. Protein: CASSLVVDSQETQYF. The chain combines TRBV7-2 with TRBJ2-5, with a tentative D call TRBD1 (5 bases). V was pared by 1 base and J by 2 bases, with 11 bases between. The germline V gene encodes CDR1 SGHTA and CDR2 FQGNSA. The CDR3 consists of 15 residues.

This clonotype was found once. The genes are TRBV5-1 and TRBJ2-3, with TRBD2 identical over 7 bases. CDR3 length: 16 residues. From germline, CDR1 is SGHRS and CDR2 YFSETQ. V shed 4 bases, J shed 2 bases, and the junction held 10 bases outside the gene matches. In DNA, the CDR3 is TGCGCCAGCAGCGACCAACCGGGGGGAGACACAGATACGCAGTATTTT. Translating gives CASSDQPGGDTDTQYF.

CDR3 loop: CASGLRGSNTGELFF. CDR3 sequence (DNA): TGTGCTAGTGGCCTAAGGGGGTCGAACACCGGGGAGCTGTTTTTT. The chain recombines TRBV12-5 with TRBJ2-2, with TRBD1 as a possible D gene (6 bases). The germline gives CDR1 LGHNT, CDR2 FRNRAP. This CDR3 comprises 15 residues. Trimming took 6 bases from V and 0 from J, leaving 11 bases between them. Combining the CDR3 with reference TRBV12-5 and TRBJ2-2 gives the whole variable domain DARVTQTPRHKVTEMGQEVTMRCQPILGHNTVFWYRQTMMQGLELLAYFRNRAPLDDSGMPKDRFSAEMPDATLATLKIQPSEPRDSAVYFCASGLRGSNTGELFFGEGSRLTVL.

The V gene is TRBV4-2, the J gene TRBJ2-3; D is perhaps TRBD1 (5 bases). CDR3 length: 14 residues. Germline V gene lookup returns CDR1 LGHNA and CDR2 YNFKEQ. The germline V and J ends were trimmed by 4 bases and 6 bases, with 14 bases remaining between them. This CDR3 reads CASSPAKDTDTQYF. The CDR3 coding sequence is TGTGCCAGCAGCCCAGCAAAGGACACCGATACGCAGTATTTT.

This chain uses TRBV27 with TRBJ1-5, with D perhaps matching TRBD1 (6 bases). This CDR3 is 14 amino acids long. Germline loops: CDR1 MNHEY, CDR2 SMNVEV (reference sequence). Trimming removed 3 bases from V and 7 bases from J, with 13 bases in between. The CDR3 sequence: CASSLDSTYQPQHF. In DNA, the CDR3 is TGTGCCAGCAGTTTGGACAGTACCTACCAGCCCCAGCATTTT.

Many counts were recorded for this clonotype. The genes are TRBV10-3 and TRBJ1-5; D is unclear. The CDR3 loop spans 13 amino acids. V gave up 4 bases and J gave up 9 bases, with 13 bases separating them. Germline V CDR1 and CDR2: ENHRY, SYGVKD. The CDR3 loop is CAISADQARPQHF. CDR3 DNA: TGTGCCATCAGTGCGGACCAAGCGCGGCCCCAGCATTTT.

This clonotype turned up a few times. J is TRBJ1-2 and V is TRBV20-1, with D hard to call. Trimming left V 3 bases short and J 5 bases short, with 13 bases between. Per the germline V gene, CDR1 is DFQATT and CDR2 is SNEGSKA (reference sequence). This CDR3 comprises 13 residues. CDR3 sequence reads: CSARWSGGYGYTF. In DNA, the CDR3 is TGCAGTGCTAGGTGGTCGGGCGGGTATGGCTACACCTTC.

V usage is TRBV20-1 and J usage is TRBJ2-1, with 15 bases identical to TRBD2. CDR3 size: 15 residues. Germline CDR1 and CDR2: DFQATT and SNEGSKA (reference sequence). The CDR3 protein is CSGTSGGSGYNEQFF. CDR3 in DNA: TGCAGCGGGACTAGCGGGGGGTCTGGCTACAATGAGCAGTTCTTC.

The chain has TRBV6-1 and TRBJ2-1, with 8 bases matching TRBD1. Germline lookup yields CDR1 MNHNS and CDR2 SASEGT. This CDR3 is 16 amino acids long. With V trimmed by 4 bases and J by 8 bases, 13 bases remained unmatched. The CDR3, as DNA: TGTGCCAGCAGTGGATACGGGGACAGGCGGGACGATGAGCAGTTCTTC. Protein: CASSGYGDRRDDEQFF.

V gene TRBV7-9 combines with J gene TRBJ1-1, with a weak D call TRBD1 (6 bases). CDR1 is SEHNR, CDR2 FQNEAQ, per germline (reference sequence). The CDR3 runs to 15 residues. The V and J ends lost 0 bases and 3 bases respectively, with 11 bases between them. The CDR3 DNA is TGTGCCAGCAGCTTAGCGGGCAGGGGTTACACTGAAGCTTTCTTT. This translates into CASSLAGRGYTEAFF.

With respect to this clonotype: This may stem from a read error, because a much larger clone lies one nucleotide away. The chain recombines TRBV9 with TRBJ1-4; D remains ambiguous. V was clipped by 0 bases and J by 8 bases, with 11 bases between them. The CDR3 extends over 14 amino acids. Per germline, CDR1 SGDLS and CDR2 YYNGEE. CDR3 coding DNA: TGTGCCAGCAGCGTAGGCGGGCATGGGGAAAAACTGTTTTTT. Translating it yields CASSVGGHGEKLFF. Full variable domain (remainder filled in from reference TRBV9 and TRBJ1-4): DSGVTQTPKHLITATGQRVTLRCSPRSGDLSVYWYQQSLDQGLQFLIQYYNGEERAKGNILERFSAQQFPDLHSELNLSSLELGDSALYFCASSVGGHGEKLFFGSGTQLSVL.

This chain links TRBV5-1 with TRBJ2-1; TRBD2 matches at 11 bases. The V gene's germline CDR1 is SGHRS and CDR2 YFSETQ. J was trimmed by 6 bases and V by 3 bases; bases with no gene match: 5. CDR3 length equals 15 residues. The CDR3, as DNA: TGCGCCAGCAGCTCCGTAGCGGGGGGGGTCAATGAGCAGTTCTTC. It codes for CASSSVAGGVNEQFF.

This clonotype has a handful of counts. The J gene is TRBJ2-3, the V gene TRBV7-2; the D gene is possibly TRBD1 (5 bases). The germline V and J ends were trimmed by 4 bases and 4 bases, with 12 bases remaining between them. The CDR3 is 14 amino acids. Germline loops: CDR1 SGHTA, CDR2 FQGNSA. CDR3 coding DNA: TGTGCCAGCAGCTCTAGACAGCACGCAGATACGCAGTATTTT. Translation: CASSSRQHADTQYF.

This clonotype was found a few times. DNA of the CDR3: TGTGCCAGCAGCTTACCCTCCGGGACTAGCGGGGAGAGCTCCTACAATGAGCAGTTCTTC. Amino acid sequence: CASSLPSGTSGESSYNEQFF. The rearrangement joins TRBV7-6 to TRBJ2-1, with 13 bases lining up with TRBD2. The CDR3 runs to 20 residues. The ends lost 2 bases at V and 0 bases at J; junction bases unmatched: 10. Germline assignment: CDR1 SGHVS and CDR2 FNYEAQ.

The chain couples TRBV12-3 or TRBV12-4 to TRBJ1-2; 9 bases align to TRBD1. This CDR3 is 17 amino acids long. V was clipped by 6 bases and J by 6 bases; unmatched bases: 17. The CDR3 DNA reads TGTGCCAGCAGCCCCGACTCCAATCCTACAGGGGGCGATGGCTACACCTTC. This encodes CASSPDSNPTGGDGYTF.

The rearrangement links TRBV4-2 to TRBJ2-1; 10 bases map to TRBD2. Germline V CDR1 and CDR2: LGHNA, YNFKEQ. V lost 3 bases, J lost 3 bases, and 5 bases stayed unmatched. The length of the CDR3 is 16 residues. This CDR3 reads CASSHRLAGIYNEQFF. CDR3 nucleotide sequence: TGTGCCAGCAGCCACAGACTAGCGGGCATCTACAATGAGCAGTTCTTC.

This clonotype appeared a few times. Written as DNA, the CDR3 is TGTGCCAGCAGCCGAGGACAGGACGAAGCTTTCTTT. It is translated as CASSRGQDEAFF. The rearrangement links TRBV7-9 to TRBJ1-1; TRBD1 aligns across 7 bases. Trimming at V came to 5 bases and at J to 8 bases, leaving 5 bases not matched to a gene. The CDR3 is 12 residues long. Germline V gene lookup returns CDR1 SEHNR and CDR2 FQNEAQ (reference sequence).

The chain employs TRBV4-2 and TRBJ1-6; D is undetermined. The germline V and J ends were trimmed by 0 bases and 10 bases, with 19 bases remaining between them. The CDR3 sequence is 17 residues long. Germline values: CDR1 LGHNA, CDR2 YNFKEQ. The CDR3 protein is CASSQDLRGLGSSPLHF. DNA for the CDR3: TGTGCCAGCAGCCAAGATCTTCGCGGGCTAGGTTCGTCACCCCTCCACTTT.

The chain combines TRBV28 with TRBJ2-7; 7 bases match TRBD2. V dropped 3 bases and J dropped 0; count of bases not matched to a gene: 20. Germline CDR1 and CDR2: MDHEN and SYDVKM. This CDR3 comprises 20 residues. The CDR3 protein is CASSLTGQTVLAVGSYEQYF. The CDR3 bases are TGTGCCAGCAGTTTGACGGGCCAGACCGTTCTAGCGGTAGGCTCCTACGAGCAGTACTTC.

This clonotype has a handful of counts. V and J are TRBV3-1 and TRBJ2-5; weak D call: TRBD2 (5 bases). The length of the CDR3 is 13 residues. From germline, CDR1 is LGHDT and CDR2 YNNKEL (reference sequence). V was shortened by 3 bases and J by 6 bases, with 11 bases between the two germline ends. For the CDR3, the DNA is TGTGCCAGCAGCCAGCTAGCAGAAAAGACCCAGTACTTC. Amino acid sequence: CASSQLAEKTQYF.

This clonotype turned up a few times. The chain recombines TRBV6-5 with TRBJ1-5; D not resolved. The germline V and J ends were trimmed by 4 bases and 0 bases, with 7 bases remaining between them. Germline CDR1 reads MNHEY; CDR2 reads SVGAGI. The length of the CDR3 is 14 residues. For the CDR3, the DNA is TGTGCCAGCAGTTCTACAGATAGCAATCAGCCCCAGCATTTT. This gives the protein CASSSTDSNQPQHF.

In regard to this clonotype: A much larger clone lies a single base off, so this may be a read error. The V gene is TRBV5-1, the J gene TRBJ2-5; 7 nucleotides align to TRBD1. The V segment lost 1 base and the J segment 11 bases; nucleotides outside the gene matches: 14. The CDR3 spans 15 residues. Germline loops: CDR1 SGHRS, CDR2 YFSETQ. DNA for the CDR3: TGCGCCAGCAGCTTGAAGGCTAGGGGGCACAATGAGCAGTACTTC. Residues: CASSLKARGHNEQYF.

This clonotype was counted only a few times. The V and J genes are TRBV20-1 and TRBJ1-2; no clear D. V lost 2 bases and J lost 2, with 12 bases in between. The CDR3 contains 14 residues. Germline V gene lookup returns CDR1 DFQATT and CDR2 SNEGSKA (reference sequence). The CDR3 sequence: CSARRSGINYGYTF. DNA for the CDR3: TGCAGTGCTAGAAGGAGTGGGATCAACTATGGCTACACCTTC.

The V gene is TRBV4-1, the J gene TRBJ2-1; D might be TRBD1 (7 bases). Germline loops: CDR1 MGHRA, CDR2 YSYEKL. This CDR3 has 16 residues. V was trimmed by 6 bases and J by 1 base, leaving 16 bases between them. This CDR3 reads CASRRLQGRSYNEQFF. DNA of the CDR3: TGCGCCAGCAGGCGCCTACAGGGGAGGTCCTACAATGAGCAGTTCTTC.